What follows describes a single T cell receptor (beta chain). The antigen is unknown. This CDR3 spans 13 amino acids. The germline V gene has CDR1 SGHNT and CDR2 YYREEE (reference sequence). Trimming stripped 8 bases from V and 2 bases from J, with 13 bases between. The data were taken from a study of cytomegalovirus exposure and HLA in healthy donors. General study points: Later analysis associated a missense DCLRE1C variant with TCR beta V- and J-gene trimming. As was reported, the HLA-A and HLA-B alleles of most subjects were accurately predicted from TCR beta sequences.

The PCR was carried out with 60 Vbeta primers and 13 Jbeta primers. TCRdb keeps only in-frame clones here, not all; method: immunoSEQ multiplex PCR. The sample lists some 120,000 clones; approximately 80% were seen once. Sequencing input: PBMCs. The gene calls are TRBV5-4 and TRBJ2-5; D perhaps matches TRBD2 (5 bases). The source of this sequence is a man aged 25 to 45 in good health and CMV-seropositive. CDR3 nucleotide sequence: TGTGCCAGTGGACTGCTGTCTCAAGAGACCCAGTACTTC. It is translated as CASGLLSQETQYF.